Below, 18 T cell receptor beta chains from the same sample are listed, as sequenced in a study of beta chain features in type 1 diabetes. The study reverse transcribed the entire isolated RNA, so it sequenced expressed TCRB transcripts. Method: immunoSEQ multiplex PCR; TCRdb's copy keeps in-frame clones and lacks some. The sample includes a few hundred thousand clones, approximately 30% seen only once; the top ten take 0.05% to 0.065%. The sequenced material came from naive CD4+ T cells from blood. The receptors originated from a man younger than 35 in good health.

This clone was recorded a few times. This sample includes further DNA sequences coding for the same CDR3. The chain has TRBV20-1 and TRBJ2-5; D gene ambiguous. This CDR3 has 11 residues. CDR1 and CDR2 (germline): DFQATT, SNEGSKA (reference sequence). Trimming removed 4 bases from V and 2 bases from J, with 5 bases in between. The CDR3 spells CSATLQETQYF. The CDR3 DNA is TGCAGTGCTACCTTACAAGAGACCCAGTACTTC.

This clone was counted only a few times. V usage is TRBV30 and J usage is TRBJ2-2; possibly TRBD2 for D (6 bases). The V gene lost 5 bases and the J gene lost 14 bases, with 12 bases spanning the gap. Germline loops: CDR1 GTSNPN, CDR2 SVGIG (reference sequence). CDR3 length: 10 residues. The CDR3 protein is CAWGLGTLFF. In DNA form, the CDR3 reads TGTGCCTGGGGACTGGGGACTCTGTTTTTT. Together with reference TRBV30 and TRBJ2-2, the CDR3 gives the full variable domain: SQTIHQWPATLVQPVGSPLSLECTVEGTSNPNLYWYRQAAGRGLQLLFYSVGIGQISSEVPQNLSASRPQDRQFILSSKKLLLSDSGFYLCAWGLGTLFFGEGSRLTVL.

The rearrangement links TRBV9 to TRBJ2-2, with TRBD2 matching 11 bases. J gave up 3 bases and V 4 bases, and 5 bases lay outside the gene matches. Germline CDR1 is SGDLS and CDR2 is YYNGEE. The CDR3 contains 16 residues. CDR3 sequence reads: CASSSGTSGDTGELFF. The CDR3 DNA reads TGTGCCAGCAGCTCCGGGACTAGCGGTGACACCGGGGAGCTGTTTTTT.

The chain employs TRBV7-6 and TRBJ2-5, with 7 nucleotides matching TRBD2. The V segment lost 7 bases and the J segment 4 bases; nucleotides outside the gene matches: 12. This CDR3 has 15 residues. The germline gives CDR1 SGHVS, CDR2 FNYEAQ. CDR3 residues: CASTPPGGGRETQYF. The CDR3, as DNA: TGTGCCAGCACCCCACCTGGGGGGGGTAGAGAGACCCAGTACTTC.

This clone was seen a handful of times. J is TRBJ2-5 and V is TRBV4-2; possible D gene TRBD2, 5 bases. Germline V gene sequence: CDR1 LGHNA, CDR2 YNFKEQ. Trimming pared 1 base from V and 3 bases from J, leaving 18 bases between. The CDR3 has 17 amino acids. In nucleotides, the CDR3 is TGTGCCAGCAGCCAAGGGGCAGGACTGACTTTGAAAGAGACCCAGTACTTC. It specifies CASSQGAGLTLKETQYF.

This clone was found a few times. The chain has TRBV29-1 and TRBJ2-5; 7 nucleotides align to TRBD1. Germline CDR1 is SQVTM and CDR2 is ANQGSEA. The trim removed 2 bases at V and 5 bases at J, leaving 5 bases unmatched. The CDR3 spans 13 residues. The CDR3 sequence is CSVERQGWETQYF. CDR3 nucleotides: TGCAGCGTTGAAAGACAGGGTTGGGAGACCCAGTACTTC.

This sequence joins TRBV7-9 and TRBJ1-1; no reliable D call. The length of the CDR3 is 13 residues. The germline V and J ends were trimmed by 5 bases and 4 bases, with 11 bases remaining between them. Germline-derived CDR1 and CDR2 are SEHNR and FQNEAQ (reference sequence). CDR3 sequence reads: CASSPPSATEAFF. CDR3 bases: TGTGCCAGCAGCCCACCCTCAGCCACTGAAGCTTTCTTT.

The V call is TRBV20-1, the J call TRBJ2-1, with D hard to call. V lost 3 bases and J lost 4, with 4 bases in between. The CDR3 consists of 11 residues. The germline V gene has CDR1 DFQATT and CDR2 SNEGSKA (reference sequence). The CDR3 bases are TGCAGTGCTAGCGAGTACAATGAGCAGTTCTTC. This sequence encodes CSASEYNEQFF.

There are a few counts of this clone. This chain uses TRBV5-6 with TRBJ2-5; no definite D call. Germline assignment: CDR1 SGHDT and CDR2 YYEEEE. This CDR3 has 15 amino acids. Trimming took off 0 bases at V and 1 base at J, with 10 bases between the two ends. This CDR3 reads CASSLGYRSQETQYF. DNA for the CDR3: TGTGCCAGCAGCTTGGGCTATCGGAGCCAAGAGACCCAGTACTTC.

V is TRBV9 and J is TRBJ2-3; D gene unclear. CDR3 size: 15 residues. Trimming cost V 0 bases and J 0 bases, with 8 bases left between them. In germline, CDR1 is SGDLS, CDR2 YYNGEE. The CDR3 is CASSVDRVSTDTQYF. DNA of the CDR3: TGTGCCAGCAGCGTAGACCGGGTTAGCACAGATACGCAGTATTTT.

This chain links TRBV5-1 with TRBJ1-1, with D maybe TRBD1 (6 bases). CDR1 is SGHRS, CDR2 YFSETQ, per germline. This CDR3 has 12 residues. Trimming cost V 2 bases and J 4 bases, with 6 bases left between them. DNA of the CDR3: TGCGCCAGCAGCTTACAGGGCACTGAAGCTTTCTTT. It is translated as CASSLQGTEAFF.

Worth noting for this clone: The sample has other DNA sequences that encode this CDR3 too. The V and J genes are TRBV30 and TRBJ1-3; D ambiguous. V lost 2 bases and J lost 0, with 8 bases in between. The CDR3 totals 14 residues. Germline V gives CDR1 GTSNPN, CDR2 SVGIG (reference sequence). Here the CDR3 reads CAWSPGGSGNTIYF. Written as DNA, the CDR3 is TGTGCCTGGAGTCCAGGAGGCTCTGGAAACACCATATATTTT.

The rearrangement links TRBV5-4 to TRBJ2-7; TRBD1 matches 7 bases. The CDR3 sequence is 14 residues long. Trimming took 4 bases from V and 3 from J; bases not matched to a gene: 7. Germline lookup yields CDR1 SGHNT and CDR2 YYREEE (reference sequence). CDR3: CASSTRQGIYEQYF. In nucleotides, the CDR3 is TGTGCCAGCAGCACCCGACAGGGAATCTACGAGCAGTACTTC.

This rearrangement joins TRBV27 to TRBJ1-2; no firm D call. The V and J ends lost 3 bases and 3 bases respectively, with 8 bases between them. CDR1 and CDR2 from the germline V gene are MNHEY and SMNVEV (reference sequence). This CDR3 comprises 13 residues. CDR3 coding DNA: TGTGCCAGCAGTTTTTCTGGGGACTATGGCTACACCTTC. Translation: CASSFSGDYGYTF.

The genes are TRBV7-6 and TRBJ2-7, with 8 nucleotides matching TRBD1. CDR3 length equals 16 residues. The ends lost 0 bases at V and 3 bases at J; junction bases unmatched: 7. Germline assignment: CDR1 SGHVS and CDR2 FNYEAQ. DNA of the CDR3: TGTGCCAGCAGCTTAGCCTACAGGGGGTCCCACTACGAGCAGTACTTC. Protein product: CASSLAYRGSHYEQYF.

The chain is built from TRBV29-1 and TRBJ2-5; no clear D. Germline assignment: CDR1 SQVTM and CDR2 ANQGSEA. The CDR3 consists of 15 residues. V dropped 7 bases and J dropped 2 bases, with 20 bases sitting between them. CDR3: CSGGVGRLQQETQYF. As DNA, the CDR3 is TGCAGCGGTGGGGTCGGCAGGCTGCAACAAGAGACCCAGTACTTC.

This clone appeared once. This chain joins TRBV10-3 and TRBJ2-3; TRBD2 matches at 8 bases. The CDR3 extends over 16 amino acids. The J segment lost 2 bases and the V segment lost 6 bases, leaving 10 bases of the junction unmatched. In germline, CDR1 is ENHRY, CDR2 SYGVKD. CDR3 in amino acids: CAISESIAGTTDTQYF. The CDR3 coding sequence is TGTGCCATCAGCGAAAGTATAGCGGGGACCACAGATACGCAGTATTTT.

This chain uses TRBV6-1 with TRBJ2-1; 8 nucleotides align to TRBD2. Looked up from germline, CDR1 is MNHNS and CDR2 is SASEGT. The CDR3 runs 13 residues. With 3 bases clipped from V and 5 bases from J, the junction kept 0 bases outside the gene matches. The CDR3 region has the DNA TGTGCCAGCAGTGAGCGGGAGGACAATGAGCAGTTCTTC. Amino acids: CASSEREDNEQFF.